Listed below are T cell receptor beta chains from one sample, sequenced in a study of blood T cell repertoires in COVID-19. The protocol was immunoSEQ multiplex PCR, while the TCRdb copy is restricted to in-frame clones and leaves out a portion. The data hold about 370,000 clones, with about 89% observed a single time. The source material was peripheral blood. Receptors originate from a woman in her 30s with COVID-19, enrolled during active disease. Each CDR3 is given with its conserved first and last residue. D genes are given only for firm matches. Rows give clone size only sometimes, using once, few, many, or a class for an expanded clone.

V gene: TRBV7-2
J gene: TRBJ1-2
D gene: -
clone size: -
CDR3 DNA: TGTGCCAGCAGCTTAGGGGCAGGGGCTGGCTACACCTTC
CDR3 protein: CASSLGAGAGYTF

V gene: TRBV21-1
J gene: TRBJ2-1
D gene: -
clone size: -
CDR3 DNA: TGTGCCAGCAGCAAAAAAAAGGAAAGGAGGACTAGCTCCTACAATGAGCAGTTCTTC
CDR3 protein: CASSKKKERRTSSYNEQFF

V gene: TRBV14
J gene: TRBJ2-1
D gene: TRBD2
clone size: -
CDR3 DNA: TGTGCCAGCAGCCGCCTCACTAGCGGGAGTAGGAATGAGCAGTTCTTC
CDR3 protein: CASSRLTSGSRNEQFF

V gene: TRBV28
J gene: TRBJ2-7
D gene: TRBD2
clone size: -
CDR3 DNA: TGTGCCAGCAGCCCCGGACTAGCGGGGAACTACGAGCAGTACTTC
CDR3 protein: CASSPGLAGNYEQYF

V gene: TRBV7-9
J gene: TRBJ2-3
D gene: TRBD1
clone size: -
CDR3 DNA: TGTGCCAGCAGCGGCCGGGACAGGGGGACAGATACGCAGTATTTT
CDR3 protein: CASSGRDRGTDTQYF

V gene: TRBV5-6
J gene: TRBJ1-5
D gene: TRBD1
clone size: -
CDR3 DNA: TGTGCCAGCAGCTCCGGGACAGGGCTTCAGCCCCAGCATTTT
CDR3 protein: CASSSGTGLQPQHF

V gene: TRBV11-3
J gene: TRBJ2-1
D gene: TRBD2
clone size: -
CDR3 DNA: TGTGCCAGCAGCCTACCTTCGGGGGGTACATGGAATGAGCAGTTCTTC
CDR3 protein: CASSLPSGGTWNEQFF

V gene: TRBV2
J gene: TRBJ1-2
D gene: -
clone size: once
CDR3 DNA: TGTGCCAGCAGTGATACAGGGAACTATGGCTACACCTTC
CDR3 protein: CASSDTGNYGYTF

V gene: TRBV28
J gene: TRBJ1-3
D gene: TRBD1
clone size: -
CDR3 DNA: TGTGCCAGCAGGTTTAAAACAGGGGTTGGCGGAAACACCATATATTTT
CDR3 protein: CASRFKTGVGGNTIYF

V gene: TRBV30
J gene: TRBJ1-1
D gene: TRBD1
clone size: -
CDR3 DNA: TGTGCCTACTACAGGGGCACTGAAGCTTTCTTT
CDR3 protein: CAYYRGTEAFF

V gene: TRBV15
J gene: TRBJ2-3
D gene: -
clone size: -
CDR3 DNA: TGTGCCACCAGCCCGATCGGGTCCACAGATACGCAGTATTTT
CDR3 protein: CATSPIGSTDTQYF

V gene: TRBV5-8
J gene: TRBJ1-1
D gene: -
clone size: -
CDR3 DNA: TGTGCCAGCAGCTTGGGTGGCCGGGCTGAAGCTTTCTTT
CDR3 protein: CASSLGGRAEAFF

V gene: TRBV7-2
J gene: TRBJ2-5
D gene: TRBD2
clone size: once
CDR3 DNA: TGTGCCAGCAGACACTTAGCGGGGATCCAAGAGACCCAGTACTTC
CDR3 protein: CASRHLAGIQETQYF

V gene: TRBV9
J gene: TRBJ1-2
D gene: -
clone size: once
CDR3 DNA: TGTGCCAGCAGCGCAAGTTTGCGACAGGTTAGCTATGGCTACACCTTC
CDR3 protein: CASSASLRQVSYGYTF

V gene: TRBV2
J gene: TRBJ1-2
D gene: TRBD1
clone size: -
CDR3 DNA: TGTGCCAGCAGTGTCCCGGACAGGGGGCTTTCGGCTAACTATGGCTACACCTTC
CDR3 protein: CASSVPDRGLSANYGYTF

V gene: TRBV7-6
J gene: TRBJ2-1
D gene: TRBD2
clone size: -
CDR3 DNA: TGTGCCAGCAGCATGTCTAGCGGGAATAACAATGAGCAGTTCTTC
CDR3 protein: CASSMSSGNNNEQFF

V gene: TRBV5-1
J gene: TRBJ2-7
D gene: TRBD1
clone size: -
CDR3 DNA: TGCGCCAGCAGCTTGACAGGGGGCCCCTACGAGCAGTACTTC
CDR3 protein: CASSLTGGPYEQYF

V gene: TRBV18
J gene: TRBJ1-1
D gene: -
clone size: -
CDR3 DNA: TGTGCCAGCTCACCGGACAGTTCTGGCGAGAGGGAAGCTTTCTTT
CDR3 protein: CASSPDSSGEREAFF

V gene: TRBV14
J gene: TRBJ2-3
D gene: -
clone size: -
CDR3 DNA: TGTGCCAGCAGCCAAGGCAACGGTTACCGCACAGATACGCAGTATTTT
CDR3 protein: CASSQGNGYRTDTQYF

V gene: TRBV7-2
J gene: TRBJ2-3
D gene: TRBD2
clone size: few
CDR3 DNA: TGTGCCAGCAGCTTAGGTCCTAGCGGGGTTATACTACATACGCAGTATTTT
CDR3 protein: CASSLGPSGVILHTQYF

V gene: TRBV10-3
J gene: TRBJ2-3
D gene: -
clone size: -
CDR3 DNA: TGTGCCATCAGTGACACGGGACAACGCACAGATACGCAGTATTTT
CDR3 protein: CAISDTGQRTDTQYF

V gene: TRBV28
J gene: TRBJ2-5
D gene: -
clone size: -
CDR3 DNA: TGTGCCAGTAAACCAAACAGGGACAACCAAGAGACCCAGTACTTC
CDR3 protein: CASKPNRDNQETQYF

V gene: TRBV6-5
J gene: TRBJ2-7
D gene: -
clone size: -
CDR3 DNA: TGTGCCAGCAGATCAACAGATTACGAGCAGTACTTC
CDR3 protein: CASRSTDYEQYF

V gene: TRBV28
J gene: TRBJ1-6
D gene: -
clone size: -
CDR3 DNA: TGTGCCAGCACCTTGGCGGGTTCACCCCTCCACTTT
CDR3 protein: CASTLAGSPLHF

V gene: TRBV18
J gene: TRBJ2-5
D gene: TRBD2
clone size: -
CDR3 DNA: TGTGCCAGCTCACCTCTGGGCGGGAGGGCCCAAGAGACCCAGTACTTC
CDR3 protein: CASSPLGGRAQETQYF

V gene: TRBV5-4
J gene: TRBJ1-2
D gene: -
clone size: once
CDR3 DNA: TGTGCCAGCAGCCGCCCCGGACTTGGGTATGGCTACACCTTC
CDR3 protein: CASSRPGLGYGYTF

V gene: TRBV6-5
J gene: TRBJ1-6
D gene: TRBD1
clone size: -
CDR3 DNA: TGTGCCAGCAGTTACCGAGACAGGGAAAATTCACCCCTCCACTTT
CDR3 protein: CASSYRDRENSPLHF

V gene: TRBV27
J gene: TRBJ2-7
D gene: TRBD1
clone size: -
CDR3 DNA: TGTGCCAGCAGTTTATCTACAGGGGGCCGGGAGCAGTACTTC
CDR3 protein: CASSLSTGGREQYF

V gene: TRBV12-3/TRBV12-4
J gene: TRBJ2-1
D gene: -
clone size: -
CDR3 DNA: TGTGCCAGCAGTTTAGGGACTATAGAGCAGTTCTTC
CDR3 protein: CASSLGTIEQFF

V gene: TRBV5-1
J gene: TRBJ2-3
D gene: TRBD2
clone size: -
CDR3 DNA: TGCGCCAGCAGCGACCGCGGACTAGCGGGAATCACAGATACGCAGTATTTT
CDR3 protein: CASSDRGLAGITDTQYF

V gene: TRBV7-2
J gene: TRBJ1-1
D gene: -
clone size: -
CDR3 DNA: TGTGCCAGCAGGTTAAGCGGCGGGAACACTGAAGCTTTCTTT
CDR3 protein: CASRLSGGNTEAFF

V gene: TRBV14
J gene: TRBJ2-3
D gene: -
clone size: -
CDR3 DNA: TGTGCCAGCAGTGATTCCCGAGAGGGAAATACGCAGTATTTT
CDR3 protein: CASSDSREGNTQYF

V gene: TRBV7-2
J gene: TRBJ1-2
D gene: -
clone size: once
CDR3 DNA: TGTGCCAGCAGGGCCCAAAGTGTTAACTATGGCTACACCTTC
CDR3 protein: CASRAQSVNYGYTF

V gene: TRBV5-4
J gene: TRBJ2-7
D gene: TRBD2
clone size: -
CDR3 DNA: TGTGCCAGCAGCTTTGTGGGGGGGATCTACGAGCAGTACTTC
CDR3 protein: CASSFVGGIYEQYF

V gene: TRBV19
J gene: TRBJ2-1
D gene: TRBD2
clone size: once
CDR3 DNA: TGTGCCAGTAGAAGGACTAGCGGGGGGGCCGCGGCGAATGAGCAGTTCTTC
CDR3 protein: CASRRTSGGAAANEQFF

V gene: TRBV11-2
J gene: TRBJ1-6
D gene: -
clone size: -
CDR3 DNA: TGTGCCAGCAGCTTAGCTCATTCACCCCTCCACTTT
CDR3 protein: CASSLAHSPLHF

V gene: TRBV7-2
J gene: TRBJ2-1
D gene: -
clone size: -
CDR3 DNA: TGTGCCAGCAGCTTAGGGACAGTCTACAATGAGCAGTTCTTC
CDR3 protein: CASSLGTVYNEQFF

V gene: TRBV4-3
J gene: TRBJ1-1
D gene: -
clone size: -
CDR3 DNA: TGCGCCAGCAGCCAAGAGAGCCAGGGATCTGAAGCTTTCTTT
CDR3 protein: CASSQESQGSEAFF

V gene: TRBV7-2
J gene: TRBJ2-3
D gene: -
clone size: -
CDR3 DNA: TGTGCCAGCAGCTTAGGGGGGCTCGGCACAGATACGCAGTATTTT
CDR3 protein: CASSLGGLGTDTQYF